The clone carrying this TCR beta chain was counted many times. The antigen is unknown. Trimming took 3 bases from V and 5 from J; bases not matched to a gene: 11. The CDR3 contains 16 residues. In germline, CDR1 is DFQATT, CDR2 SNEGSKA (reference sequence). The sample comes from a study of identical twins' blood T cells. Broader study findings: Abundant TCRbeta CDR3s overlapped more between twins than with unrelated donors. Shared CDR3 clonotype counts between two donors mainly tracked the product of their cloneset sizes, twins included.

As processed by the authors: Per-library CDR3 reads ranged roughly 2 to 4 million; clonotypes, ~85,000 to ~500,000. TCRdb re-called the 5' RACE reads with MiXCR, one entry per CDR3 protein. TCRdb, rather than the study authors, made the V and J calls. The table lists 350,000 to 400,000 distinct CDR3 sequences, over 25% of them singletons. The V call is TRBV20-1, the J call TRBJ2-2; TRBD1 matches at 8 bases. This receptor was identified in a woman between 18 and 50 years old in good health. The sample consisted of PBMCs. The CDR3 DNA is TGCAGTGCTAGGGCGACCGGGACAGGTTTGACCGGGGAGCTGTTTTTT. As protein: CSARATGTGLTGELFF.